Listed below are T cell receptor beta chains from one sample, sequenced in a study of a mutant IDH1 vaccine in newly diagnosed glioma. Clones were read by immunoSEQ multiplex PCR, and TCRdb kept only the in-frame ones, dropping some. The sample has roughly 30,000 clones; roughly 80% are singletons. Their antigen targets remain unknown. Sequenced material: PBMCs, taken from a glioma patient whose treatment included an IDH1 peptide vaccine. Source of these receptors: a man aged 30-40 years with glioma. Both conserved end residues are part of each CDR3. The D gene is left open where the match is weak. The size entry is marked missing in some rows and otherwise reads once, few, many or a size class.

clone size: NA; V gene: TRBV5-4; J gene: TRBJ2-1; D gene: NA; CDR3 DNA: TGTGCCAGCAGCTTGGTTTCGTGGGGCCACTCCTACAATGAGCAGTTCTTC; CDR3 protein: CASSLVSWGHSYNEQFF
clone size: NA; V gene: TRBV29-1; J gene: TRBJ1-2; D gene: NA; CDR3 DNA: TGCAGCGTTGAAAGTTCGGATTGTGGCTACACCTTC; CDR3 protein: CSVESSDCGYTF
clone size: once; V gene: TRBV7-2; J gene: TRBJ1-1; D gene: NA; CDR3 DNA: TGTGCCAGCAGCTCCAGTATGAACACTGAAGCTTTCTTT; CDR3 protein: CASSSSMNTEAFF
clone size: NA; V gene: TRBV7-9; J gene: TRBJ1-1; D gene: NA; CDR3 DNA: TGTGCCAGCAGCTTAACGTGGGGGGCCGCGAACACTGAAGCTTTCTTT; CDR3 protein: CASSLTWGAANTEAFF
clone size: NA; V gene: TRBV2; J gene: TRBJ2-7; D gene: NA; CDR3 DNA: TGTGCCAGCAGGGGGGGCGGTCGATACGAGCAGTACTTC; CDR3 protein: CASRGGGRYEQYF
clone size: NA; V gene: TRBV7-6; J gene: TRBJ1-1; D gene: NA; CDR3 DNA: TGTGCCAGCAGCTTAAACTCATTCAACACTGAAGCTTTCTTT; CDR3 protein: CASSLNSFNTEAFF
clone size: NA; V gene: TRBV5-1; J gene: TRBJ2-3; D gene: NA; CDR3 DNA: TGCGCCAGCAGCTTGGAACGGGTTAGCACAGATACGCAGTATTTT; CDR3 protein: CASSLERVSTDTQYF
clone size: NA; V gene: TRBV27; J gene: TRBJ2-3; D gene: TRBD1; CDR3 DNA: TGTGCCAGCAGTTTACAGGGGGCTACGCAGTATTTT; CDR3 protein: CASSLQGATQYF
clone size: NA; V gene: TRBV21-1; J gene: TRBJ1-1; D gene: NA; CDR3 DNA: TGTGCCAGCAGCGGGCGGATAGCTACAATTCGCACTGAAGCTTTCTTT; CDR3 protein: CASSGRIATIRTEAFF
clone size: NA; V gene: TRBV2; J gene: TRBJ1-5; D gene: NA; CDR3 DNA: TGTGCCAGCTGTTATTCCCGAAGCAATCAGCCCCAGCATTTT; CDR3 protein: CASCYSRSNQPQHF
clone size: NA; V gene: TRBV5-5; J gene: TRBJ1-3; D gene: NA; CDR3 DNA: TGTGCCAGCAGAGGCAGGGACACCATATATTTT; CDR3 protein: CASRGRDTIYF
clone size: NA; V gene: TRBV5-1; J gene: TRBJ2-5; D gene: NA; CDR3 DNA: TGCGCCAGCAGCTTGGTGGCGGGTTTGAGGGAGACCCAGTACTTC; CDR3 protein: CASSLVAGLRETQYF
clone size: few; V gene: TRBV30; J gene: TRBJ1-5; D gene: NA; CDR3 DNA: TGTGCCTGGAGAACAGGGCTCCCCGATCAGCCCCAGCATTTT; CDR3 protein: CAWRTGLPDQPQHF
clone size: NA; V gene: TRBV4-1; J gene: TRBJ2-1; D gene: TRBD1; CDR3 DNA: TGCGCCAGCAGCCATGGGAAGGGGGCACTATCCTACAATGAGCAGTTCTTC; CDR3 protein: CASSHGKGALSYNEQFF
clone size: NA; V gene: TRBV5-6; J gene: TRBJ2-7; D gene: NA; CDR3 DNA: TGTGCCAGCAGCACAGGGATGGAGCAGTACTTC; CDR3 protein: CASSTGMEQYF
clone size: NA; V gene: TRBV4-1; J gene: TRBJ1-4; D gene: NA; CDR3 DNA: TGCGCCAGCAGCCAAGATGGGCAGGTCCTTAATGAAAAACTGTTTTTT; CDR3 protein: CASSQDGQVLNEKLFF
clone size: NA; V gene: TRBV29-1; J gene: TRBJ2-7; D gene: TRBD2; CDR3 DNA: TGCAGCGTTGAAGATCGGGCTAGCGGGAGTTACGAGCAGTACTTC; CDR3 protein: CSVEDRASGSYEQYF
clone size: NA; V gene: TRBV6-4; J gene: TRBJ2-1; D gene: NA; CDR3 DNA: TGTGCCAGCAGTGACGACTACTATTCAAGCTCCTACAATGAGCAGTTCTTC; CDR3 protein: CASSDDYYSSSYNEQFF
clone size: once; V gene: TRBV30; J gene: TRBJ1-4; D gene: NA; CDR3 DNA: TGTGCCTGGAGTCCGCAGGGCTTTGATGAAAAACTGTTTTTT; CDR3 protein: CAWSPQGFDEKLFF
clone size: NA; V gene: TRBV19; J gene: TRBJ1-2; D gene: NA; CDR3 DNA: TGTGCCAGTAGTATGGCAAACTATGGCTACACCTTC; CDR3 protein: CASSMANYGYTF
clone size: NA; V gene: TRBV6-6; J gene: TRBJ1-3; D gene: NA; CDR3 DNA: TGTGCCAGCAGTTACCCGACAGGCTACTCTGGAAACACCATATATTTT; CDR3 protein: CASSYPTGYSGNTIYF
clone size: NA; V gene: TRBV7-8; J gene: TRBJ2-1; D gene: NA; CDR3 DNA: TGTGCCAGCAGCTTGAGGAGAGTGAGTAATGAGCAGTTCTTC; CDR3 protein: CASSLRRVSNEQFF
clone size: NA; V gene: TRBV7-9; J gene: TRBJ1-1; D gene: NA; CDR3 DNA: TGTGCCAGCAGCTTATTTCTGAGAGTGTCGAACACTGAAGCTTTCTTT; CDR3 protein: CASSLFLRVSNTEAFF
clone size: NA; V gene: TRBV6-5; J gene: TRBJ1-1; D gene: NA; CDR3 DNA: TGTGCCAGCAGTTACTCCCAGGGAAGAGGGCGCACTGAAGCTTTCTTT; CDR3 protein: CASSYSQGRGRTEAFF
clone size: NA; V gene: TRBV6-5; J gene: TRBJ2-7; D gene: NA; CDR3 DNA: TGTGCCAGTAATGGGGAGAGCGAGCAGTACTTC; CDR3 protein: CASNGESEQYF
clone size: once; V gene: TRBV11-2; J gene: TRBJ1-2; D gene: NA; CDR3 DNA: TGTGCCAGCAGCTTAGGGCAGAACTATGGCTACACCTTC; CDR3 protein: CASSLGQNYGYTF
clone size: NA; V gene: TRBV7-9; J gene: TRBJ1-1; D gene: TRBD1; CDR3 DNA: TGTGCCAGCAGCTTAGGACGAGGGGGCGCCATCGGCACTGAAGCTTTCTTT; CDR3 protein: CASSLGRGGAIGTEAFF
clone size: NA; V gene: TRBV10-2; J gene: TRBJ1-1; D gene: TRBD1; CDR3 DNA: TGCGCCAGCAGTGTCGACAGGGTAGGCACTGAAGCTTTCTTT; CDR3 protein: CASSVDRVGTEAFF
clone size: NA; V gene: TRBV19; J gene: TRBJ2-1; D gene: NA; CDR3 DNA: TGTGCCAGTAGTACAGGTACCTACAATGAGCAGTTCTTC; CDR3 protein: CASSTGTYNEQFF
clone size: NA; V gene: TRBV29-1; J gene: TRBJ2-3; D gene: TRBD1; CDR3 DNA: TGCAGCCTAGGGGGCCCAGATACGCAGTATTTT; CDR3 protein: CSLGGPDTQYF
clone size: NA; V gene: TRBV29-1; J gene: TRBJ2-1; D gene: TRBD2; CDR3 DNA: TGCAGCGCTGGGAGGACTAGCGGGAACAATGAGCAGTTCTTC; CDR3 protein: CSAGRTSGNNEQFF
clone size: NA; V gene: TRBV20-1; J gene: TRBJ2-1; D gene: NA; CDR3 DNA: TGCAGTGCGATTACAGGGAATGAGCAGTTCTTC; CDR3 protein: CSAITGNEQFF